The 21 T cell receptor beta chains reported below all come from one sample, sequenced in a study of CD8+CD57+ T cells in acquired aplastic anemia (dated by TCRdb to 2016 to 2019). The sequencer listed for this sample is Illumina HiSeq 2000. Genomic DNA served as template for TCR beta VDJ combination and CDR3 sequence profiling. TCRdb ran its own pipeline on the public reads, namely fastp trimming at Q25 and MiXCR clone calling, and kept in-frame beta chains. Each entry is one CDR3 protein sequence, shown with its most common DNA and genes. In this sample the table shows 400,000 to 450,000 distinct CDR3 sequences, roughly 68% of which occur a single time. 4% of the sample lies in the top ten. The sequenced sample consisted of sorted CD4+, CD8+, or CD8+CD57+ T cells (not recorded which) from PBMCs. The receptors were gathered from a human donor in good health, serving as a control.

This clonotype appeared many times. The rearrangement joins TRBV19 to TRBJ1-2; 9 bases agree with TRBD1. The CDR3 covers 14 residues. Unmatched junction bases numbered 6, after V lost 4 bases and J lost 6 bases. Germline CDR1 and CDR2: LNHDA and SQIVND (reference sequence). The CDR3: CASSNRDRGDGYTF. CDR3 DNA: TGTGCCAGTAGTAATCGAGACAGGGGGGATGGCTACACCTTC.

In DNA form, the CDR3 reads TGTGCCAGCAGCGTAGCAGCGCACACTGAAGCTTTCTTCCTGACTTTC. It yields the protein CASSVAAHTEAFFLTF. This chain connects TRBV9 to TRBJ2-6; D gene unclear. The CDR3 length is 16 residues. Trimming shortened V by 0 bases and J by 14 bases, and 21 bases separated the two germline ends. The V gene's germline CDR1 is SGDLS and CDR2 YYNGEE.

Ten or more counts support this clonotype. The rearrangement joins TRBV30 to TRBJ1-2; the D gene is possibly TRBD1 (6 bases). Germline assignment: CDR1 GTSNPN and CDR2 SVGIG (reference sequence). The CDR3 consists of 12 residues. The ends were cut back, 2 bases at V and 4 bases at J, with 8 bases in the middle. The CDR3 nucleotides are TGTGCCTGGAGTACGACAGGCTATGGCTACACCTTC. Its protein is CAWSTTGYGYTF.

The chain links TRBV20-1 to TRBJ1-5; tentative D call: TRBD1 (6 bases). This CDR3 contains 13 residues. Trimming removed 6 bases from V and 5 bases from J, with 14 bases in between. Germline V gene lookup returns CDR1 DFQATT and CDR2 SNEGSKA (reference sequence). The CDR3 is CSAPDRKDQPQHF. The CDR3 DNA sequence: TGCAGTGCCCCTGACAGGAAAGATCAGCCCCAGCATTTT.

On this clonotype itself: One end of the junction fails to match germline, which may point to a read error. This rearrangement joins TRBV9 to TRBJ1-5; D remains unclear. CDR1 and CDR2 from the germline V gene are SGDLS and YYNGEE. This CDR3 is built from 14 residues. The DNA for the CDR3 is TGTGCCACCAGCAGAGATGCTAGTAATCCGCCCCAGCATTTT. This sequence encodes CATSRDASNPPQHF.

This clonotype came up many times. The chain is built from TRBV5-8 and TRBJ1-2; 7 bases are shared with TRBD1. The CDR3 runs to 15 residues. Losses at the gene ends were 4 bases for V and 4 bases for J; bases not matched to a gene: 10. Germline loops: CDR1 SGHTS, CDR2 YDEGEE. The CDR3 is CASSIATTGSYGYTF. The CDR3 bases are TGTGCCAGCAGCATCGCTACGACAGGGTCCTATGGCTACACCTTC.

The chain uses TRBV7-2 and TRBJ2-5; TRBD1 aligns across 9 bases. Germline loops: CDR1 SGHTA, CDR2 FQGNSA. V trimming: 5 bases; J trimming: 4 bases; junction bases outside the gene matches: 8. The CDR3 sequence is 15 residues long. CDR3: CASSRSRDRVETQYF. In DNA, the CDR3 is TGTGCCAGCAGCCGCAGCCGGGACAGGGTAGAGACCCAGTACTTC.

This clonotype was seen once. The chain combines TRBV19 with TRBJ1-1; 8 bases agree with TRBD1. The CDR3 is 14 residues long. CDR1 and CDR2 from the germline V gene are LNHDA and SQIVND (reference sequence). V lost 7 bases to trimming and J lost 4 bases; unmatched junction nucleotides: 8. The CDR3 nucleotides are TGTGCCAGTACTGACAGGGGAGCTATCACTGAAGCTTTCTTT. Translating gives CASTDRGAITEAFF.

This clonotype was seen repeatedly, ten times or more. The chain couples TRBV12-5 to TRBJ1-2; D unresolved. CDR1 and CDR2 (germline): LGHNT, FRNRAP. The CDR3 covers 17 residues. Deletions cut 2 bases from V and 0 bases from J, with 16 bases between. The chain's CDR3 is CASGLNGFTNSNYGYTF. The CDR3 DNA reads as TGTGCTAGTGGTTTGAACGGTTTTACCAATTCTAACTATGGCTACACCTTC.

The chain is built from TRBV9 and TRBJ1-4; tentative D call: TRBD1 (5 bases). The CDR3 length is 14 residues. V was shortened by 5 bases and J by 14 bases, with 22 bases between the two germline ends. Per the germline V gene, CDR1 is SGDLS and CDR2 is YYNGEE. This chain's CDR3 is CASRSGTVSDELFF. In nucleotides, the CDR3 is TGTGCCAGCAGGTCTGGGACCGTCTCCGACGAGCTGTTTTTT.

V and J are TRBV9 and TRBJ1-2, with D possibly being TRBD1 (5 bases). Looked up from germline, CDR1 is SGDLS and CDR2 is YYNGEE. V dropped 4 bases and J dropped 12 bases, with 25 bases sitting between them. The CDR3 has 15 amino acids. The CDR3 here is CASSPLAGTERRNTF. The CDR3 DNA reads as TGTGCCAGCAGCCCACTAGCGGGGACGGAGAGACGCAACACCTTC.

At least ten counts were recorded for this clonotype. The chain has TRBV5-5 and TRBJ2-2; 11 bases are shared with TRBD2. The CDR3 is made up of 17 amino acids. J was trimmed by 0 bases and V by 4 bases; bases with no gene match: 5. Germline V gene data show CDR1 as SGHKS and CDR2 as YYEKEE (reference sequence). CDR3 bases: TGTGCCAGCAGCATACTAGCGGGGGCCCCGAACACCGGGGAGCTGTTTTTT. This gives the protein CASSILAGAPNTGELFF.

V is TRBV9 and J is TRBJ1-5, with 7 bases that match TRBD1. Germline CDR1 and CDR2: SGDLS and YYNGEE. V lost 4 bases, J lost 11 bases, and 18 bases stayed unmatched. The CDR3 totals 16 residues. The CDR3 DNA reads TGTGCCAGCAGCACCCGACAGGGCTCGGGCTACACCTCCCAGCATTTT. Residues: CASSTRQGSGYTSQHF.

The V and J genes are TRBV19 and TRBJ2-1; 7 positions agree with TRBD1. Germline-derived CDR1 and CDR2 are LNHDA and SQIVND (reference sequence). The CDR3 totals 14 residues. Germline trimming cut 0 bases from V and 10 bases from J; bases unmatched to any gene: 6. The CDR3 nucleotides read TGTGCCAGTAGTATAGAGGTAGGGGACAGCGAGCAGTTCTTC. It yields the protein CASSIEVGDSEQFF.

The rearrangement links TRBV7-3 to TRBJ1-6; a possible D gene is TRBD1 (6 bases). CDR3 length: 15 amino acids. Germline V gene data show CDR1 as SGHTA and CDR2 as FQGTGA. V lost 5 bases and J lost 19, with 27 bases in between. CDR3 DNA: TGTGCCAGCAGCCGCGGGGGGGCGGCCGATACGCAGCATCACTTT. Encoded protein: CASSRGGAADTQHHF.

The V call is TRBV7-2, the J call TRBJ1-4, with D possibly being TRBD1 (6 bases). The germline V and J ends were trimmed by 3 bases and 7 bases, with 12 bases remaining between them. There are 14 residues in the CDR3. The germline CDR1 and CDR2 sequences are SGHTA and FQGNSA. The CDR3 sequence: CASSFGGAGEKLFF. CDR3 sequence (DNA): TGTGCCAGCAGCTTCGGGGGGGCCGGTGAAAAACTGTTTTTT.

The chain recombines TRBV5-5 with TRBJ1-5, with D unclear. Germline lookup yields CDR1 SGHKS and CDR2 YYEKEE (reference sequence). The CDR3 is 13 residues long. Between the trimmed V and J ends, which lost 1 base and 8 bases, there was a span of 10 bases. CDR3 residues: CASSLTPGEPQHF. Here the CDR3 DNA reads TGTGCCAGCAGCTTGACGCCGGGTGAGCCCCAGCATTTT.

The chain uses TRBV20-1 and TRBJ1-1; possibly TRBD1 for D (5 bases). The germline gives CDR1 DFQATT, CDR2 SNEGSKA (reference sequence). V was shortened by 3 bases and J by 8 bases, with 16 bases between the two germline ends. The CDR3 totals 13 residues. CDR3 sequence reads: CSASSGGGTEAFF. The CDR3 coding sequence is TGCAGTGCTAGTTCCGGCGGGGGTACAGAAGCTTTCTTT.

A few counts support this clonotype. The conserved final phenylalanine or tryptophan is absent from the CDR3, which likely points to a read error. J is TRBJ2-5 and V is TRBV6-6, with 12 bases lining up with TRBD1. The germline V gene encodes CDR1 MNHNY and CDR2 SVGAGI (reference sequence). The ends lost 5 bases at V and 7 bases at J; junction bases unmatched: 11. The CDR3 totals 16 residues. CDR3 nucleotides: TGTGCCAGCAGTAACCTTCGGGGACAGGGGGCCTTGACCCAGTACCTC. Residues: CASSNLRGQGALTQYL.

The chain has TRBV7-8 and TRBJ1-4; D call uncertain. V was cut by 8 bases and J by 12 bases, with 19 bases left in between. Germline V gives CDR1 SGHVS, CDR2 FQNEAQ. The CDR3 has 13 residues. CDR3: CASLAEGGDELFF. In nucleotides, the CDR3 is TGTGCCAGCCTGGCGGAGGGCGGCGACGAACTGTTTTTT.

The chain uses TRBV14 and TRBJ1-2; TRBD1 matches 8 bases. The length of the CDR3 is 15 residues. Losses at the gene ends were 3 bases for V and 2 bases for J; bases not matched to a gene: 5. Germline lookup yields CDR1 SGHDN and CDR2 FVKESK. The CDR3 coding sequence is TGTGCCAGCAGCCATCCAGGGGGCGACAACTATGGCTACACCTTC. This translates into CASSHPGGDNYGYTF.